The clone carrying this T cell receptor beta chain was seen ten or more times. What it binds is not known. This CDR3 has 13 residues. Trimming left V 4 bases short and J 4 bases short, with 11 bases between. Germline loops: CDR1 SQVTM, CDR2 ANQGSEA. This entry comes from a study of blood T cells in healthy people across ages. Study-wide points: A roughly linear fall in TCR beta diversity per million T cells was seen with increasing age. Because sorting was not performed, PBMCs prevented conclusive naive versus antigen-experienced comparison.

For the second PCR, which ran for about 7 to 11 cycles, a sample-barcoded 5' primer and a J-beta primer mix were used. The template-switch adaptor, which had 12 random nucleotides, put a tag on each cDNA molecule. TCRdb ran MiXCR on the 5' RACE reads and lists one entry per CDR3 protein. The sample lists about 1.6 million distinct CDR3 sequences; around 35% were seen once. The J gene is TRBJ1-5, the V gene TRBV29-1; D unclear. Sequencing input: blood. The clonotype originates from a woman aged 25 to 39 in good health. CDR3 region: CSVGSNMNQPQHF. The DNA for the CDR3 is TGCAGCGTTGGGAGCAACATGAATCAGCCCCAGCATTTT.